This TCR beta chain appears in the sequencing data of a study of shared clonotypes between healthy human individuals. Each PCR replicate from the sorted subsets contained roughly 210 ng DNA, which is about 30,000 T cell genomes. The data were produced by immunoSEQ multiplex PCR, yet TCRdb's version contains in-frame clones alone and is incomplete. The sample carries under 550,000 clones, 90% to 97% recorded once. Germline CDR1 LNHDA, CDR2 SQIVND (reference sequence). V was pared by 6 bases and J by 5 bases, with 19 bases between. The CDR3 covers 15 residues. The chain employs TRBV19 and TRBJ2-5; perhaps D is TRBD1 or TRBD2 (6 bases each). Sequenced: naive CD4+ T cells sorted from blood. Subset defined: CD45RA+ positively selected. This TCR came from a woman between 25 and 40 years old in good health. The CDR3 nucleotides read TGTGCCAGTAGAGTAACGGGGGCTGTTCCGGAGACCCAGTACTTC. Amino acid sequence: CASRVTGAVPETQYF.